The 17 T cell receptor beta chains below come from one sample, sequenced in a study of CD8+CD57+ T cells in acquired aplastic anemia. Investigators profiled TCR beta VDJ and CDR3 from genomic DNA template. TCRdb processed the reads anew with MiXCR; each CDR3 protein has one entry. The sample records more than 150,000 distinct CDR3 sequences, roughly half being singletons. Sample: sorted CD4+, CD8+, or CD8+CD57+ T cells (not recorded which) from PBMCs. The receptors derive from a human donor in good health.

The chain is built from TRBV20-1 and TRBJ2-7; 8 nucleotides agree with TRBD2. Looked up from germline, CDR1 is DFQATT and CDR2 is SNEGSKA (reference sequence). With 5 bases clipped from V and 6 bases from J, the junction kept 12 bases outside the gene matches. There are 14 residues in the CDR3. CDR3 DNA sequence: TGCAGTGCTTCTGCCGGGACTAGGGTCGGCGAGCAGTACTTC. The encoded protein is CSASAGTRVGEQYF.

The chain carries TRBV19 and TRBJ1-6; TRBD1 agrees at 11 bases. The CDR3 loop spans 15 amino acids. The J segment lost 7 bases and the V segment lost 8 bases, leaving 7 bases of the junction unmatched. From germline, CDR1 is LNHDA and CDR2 SQIVND (reference sequence). CDR3 sequence reads: CASWTGQGVNSPLHF. CDR3 DNA sequence: TGTGCCAGTTGGACGGGACAGGGGGTGAATTCACCCCTCCACTTT. Based on the CDR3 plus reference TRBV19 and TRBJ1-6, the full variable domain is DGGITQSPKYLFRKEGQNVTLSCEQNLNHDAMYWYRQDPGQGLRLIYYSQIVNDFQKGDIAEGYSVSREKKESFPLTVTSAQKNPTAFYLCASWTGQGVNSPLHFGNGTRLTVT.

About this clonotype itself: An end of the junction does not agree with germline; a read error may underlie this. V usage is TRBV7-9 and J usage is TRBJ1-4; D ambiguous. This CDR3 is 12 amino acids long. Germline V CDR1 and CDR2: SEHNR, FQNEAQ (reference sequence). The CDR3 nucleotides are TGTGCCTGCAGCCCACCTAATGAAAAACTGTTTTTT. Its protein is CACSPPNEKLFF. The whole variable domain, filled in from reference TRBV7-9 and TRBJ1-4, reads DTGVSQNPRHKITKRGQNVTFRCDPISEHNRLYWYRQTLGQGPEFLTYFQNEAQLEKSRLLSDRFSAERPKGSFSTLEIQRTEQGDSAMYLCACSPPNEKLFFGSGTQLSVL.

This chain uses TRBV7-9 with TRBJ2-2, with D maybe TRBD1 (5 bases). Trimming took off 6 bases at V and 1 base at J, with 9 bases between the two ends. The CDR3 covers 14 residues. The V gene's germline CDR1 is SEHNR and CDR2 FQNEAQ (reference sequence). The CDR3: CASSGRENTGELFF. DNA of the CDR3: TGTGCCAGCAGTGGCAGGGAGAACACCGGGGAGCTGTTTTTT.

In this sample, this clonotype turned up many times. V usage is TRBV5-8 and J usage is TRBJ2-1; TRBD2 matches at 10 bases. J was trimmed by 6 bases and V by 5 bases; bases with no gene match: 5. Looked up from germline, CDR1 is SGHTS and CDR2 is YDEGEE. CDR3 length equals 14 residues. CDR3 loop: CASSSASGSNEQFF. The DNA of the CDR3 is TGTGCCAGCAGTTCAGCTAGCGGGAGCAATGAGCAGTTCTTC.

About this clonotype: It may be a read error: a sequence one base away is much more abundant. CDR3 coding DNA: TGTGCCAACAGCGTTACCGGGACATATAATGAAAAACTGTTTTTT. Translating it yields CANSVTGTYNEKLFF. The chain carries TRBV9 and TRBJ1-4, with TRBD1 as a possible D gene (6 bases). Germline CDR1 is SGDLS and CDR2 is YYNGEE. There are 15 residues in the CDR3.

This clonotype was counted only a few times. The chain carries TRBV6-1 and TRBJ2-3, with 9 bases identical to TRBD2. Germline V gene sequence: CDR1 MNHNS, CDR2 SASEGT. CDR3 length: 15 amino acids. V trimming: 1 base; J trimming: 3 bases; junction bases outside the gene matches: 2. In DNA form, the CDR3 reads TGTGCCAGCAGTGAAGGCGGGGGGGCGACAGATACGCAGTATTTT. As protein: CASSEGGGATDTQYF.

This clonotype was seen only a few times. The chain combines TRBV28 with TRBJ2-7; D remains ambiguous. This CDR3 is 15 amino acids long. The V gene's germline CDR1 is MDHEN and CDR2 SYDVKM. Trimming shortened V by 3 bases and J by 2 bases, and 14 bases separated the two germline ends. In DNA, the CDR3 is TGTGCCAGCAGTTTCAGGTCTGGGCTAGCCTACGAGCAGTACTTC. This encodes CASSFRSGLAYEQYF. Supplemented by reference TRBV28 and TRBJ2-7, the full variable domain reads DVKVTQSSRYLVKRTGEKVFLECVQDMDHENMFWYRQDPGLGLRLIYFSYDVKMKEKGDIPEGYSVSREKKERFSLILESASTNQTSMYLCASSFRSGLAYEQYFGPGTRLTVT.

Worth noting for this clonotype: Sequence at one end of the junction differs from germline and may be a read error. The chain has TRBV3-1 and TRBJ2-2; either TRBD1 or TRBD2 may fit D (5 bases each). Germline loops: CDR1 LGHDT, CDR2 YNNKEL (reference sequence). The CDR3 is 14 amino acids. As DNA, the CDR3 is TGTGCCAGCAGCCACTTTTCCGGCACCGGGGACCTGTTTTTT. Translation gives CASSHFSGTGDLFF.

This clonotype came up once. This chain links TRBV19 with TRBJ1-2; D gene ambiguous. Trimming took 7 bases from V and 4 from J, leaving 13 bases between them. The V gene's germline CDR1 is LNHDA and CDR2 SQIVND (reference sequence). There are 13 residues in the CDR3. CDR3: CASTPRSPYGYTF. Here the CDR3 DNA reads TGTGCCAGTACCCCTAGGTCCCCCTATGGCTACACCTTC.

This clonotype occurred a few times. The genes are TRBV19 and TRBJ2-5; D call uncertain. Germline V lookup: CDR1 LNHDA, CDR2 SQIVND (reference sequence). The CDR3 is 14 residues long. V was cut by 5 bases and J by 1 base, with 11 bases left in between. The CDR3 loop reads CASSGGQFQETQYF. The CDR3 nucleotides are TGTGCCAGTAGTGGTGGGCAGTTCCAAGAGACCCAGTACTTC. The full variable domain, completed using reference TRBV19 and TRBJ2-5, is DGGITQSPKYLFRKEGQNVTLSCEQNLNHDAMYWYRQDPGQGLRLIYYSQIVNDFQKGDIAEGYSVSREKKESFPLTVTSAQKNPTAFYLCASSGGQFQETQYFGPGTRLLVL.

The chain links TRBV5-1 to TRBJ1-2; D gene uncertain. The CDR3 contains 13 residues. The V gene's germline CDR1 is SGHRS and CDR2 YFSETQ. Between the trimmed V and J ends, which lost 0 bases and 0 bases, there was a span of 3 bases. DNA for the CDR3: TGCGCCAGCAGCTTGGAAGCTAACTATGGCTACACCTTC. This codes for CASSLEANYGYTF.

This chain connects TRBV4-1 to TRBJ2-7, with TRBD1 as a possible D gene (6 bases). V was shortened by 0 bases and J by 5 bases, with 14 bases between the two germline ends. Germline CDR1 is MGHRA and CDR2 is YSYEKL. The CDR3 totals 15 residues. The CDR3 is CASSQDGRGTDEQYF. The DNA for the CDR3 is TGCGCCAGCAGCCAAGATGGCAGGGGAACTGACGAGCAGTACTTC.

The CDR3 loop reads CATSRGGGGTEAFF. CDR3 nucleotides: TGTGCCACCAGCAGAGGTGGGGGGGGTACTGAAGCTTTCTTT. J is TRBJ1-1 and V is TRBV15; weak D call: TRBD1 (5 bases). This CDR3 has 14 amino acids. Germline values: CDR1 LNHNV, CDR2 YYDKDF (reference sequence). V gave up 1 base and J gave up 5 bases, with 11 bases separating them.

The chain has TRBV9 and TRBJ2-3, with a tentative D call TRBD1 (5 bases). The CDR3 loop spans 15 amino acids. Germline assignment: CDR1 SGDLS and CDR2 YYNGEE. The V end was cut by 4 bases, the J end by 2 bases, with 14 bases between. The CDR3, as DNA: TGTGCCAGCAGCAGGTGGGGCCCCTCCACAGATACGCAGTATTTT. This translates into CASSRWGPSTDTQYF.

Ten or more counts support this clonotype. This rearrangement joins TRBV7-9 to TRBJ1-2, with D tentatively TRBD1 (6 bases). CDR1 and CDR2 (germline): SEHNR, FQNEAQ (reference sequence). V lost 5 bases, J lost 3 bases, and 16 bases lay in between. CDR3 length equals 15 residues. The CDR3 protein is CASSTWDTLDYGYTF. As DNA, the CDR3 is TGTGCCAGCAGCACATGGGACACCTTGGACTATGGCTACACCTTC.

This clonotype has only one observation. Just one base apart from a much larger clone, this may be a read error. Because the CDR3 is missing its conserved closing phenylalanine or tryptophan, this is likely a read error. The rearrangement joins TRBV11-1 to TRBJ2-1; D is unresolved. The CDR3 spans 15 residues. The V end lost 0 bases, the J end lost 0 bases, and 6 bases lay between the germline ends. Germline-derived CDR1 and CDR2 are SGHAT and FQDESV (reference sequence). DNA of the CDR3: TGTGCCAGCAGCTTAGCGGGTAGCTCCTACAATGAGCAGTTCCTC. Translation: CASSLAGSSYNEQFL.